These 9 T cell receptor beta chains were sequenced from one sample in a study of CD8+CD57+ T cells in acquired aplastic anemia (dated by TCRdb to 2016 to 2018). The sequencer was an Illumina HiSeq 2000. Genomic DNA served as template for TCR beta VDJ combination and CDR3 sequence profiling. TCRdb handled the public reads itself, with Q25 trimming in fastp and clone calling in MiXCR, and kept productive beta chains. When rows share a CDR3 protein, they turn into one entry using the most common DNA and genes. This sample gives around 200,000 distinct CDR3 sequences in total; 50% to 70% of them show up just once. The ten biggest clones cover around 50% of the sample. Flow cytometry had shown CD8+CD57+ cell expansion in the patients selected for sequencing. The sample comprised sorted CD4+, CD8+, or CD8+CD57+ T cells (not recorded which) from PBMCs. These receptors were obtained from a human donor with aplastic anemia.

V usage is TRBV29-1 and J usage is TRBJ2-5, with 8 bases identical to TRBD1. Losses at the gene ends were 8 bases for V and 2 bases for J; bases not matched to a gene: 10. The CDR3 consists of 14 residues. The germline V gene encodes CDR1 SQVTM and CDR2 ANQGSEA. CDR3 protein: CSTEDRGQQETQYF. The CDR3 region has the DNA TGCAGCACCGAAGACAGGGGCCAGCAAGAGACCCAGTACTTC.

The chain links TRBV29-1 to TRBJ2-7; D not certain. V lost 1 base to trimming and J lost 0 bases, with 10 bases between them. Germline CDR1 reads SQVTM; CDR2 reads ANQGSEA. CDR3 size: 14 residues. CDR3 sequence reads: CSVEVDTRSYEQYF. DNA of the CDR3: TGCAGCGTTGAAGTAGACACCCGCTCCTACGAGCAGTACTTC.

The chain combines TRBV13 with TRBJ2-3; no reliable D call. This CDR3 is built from 13 residues. Germline CDR1 and CDR2: PRHDT and FYEKMQ (reference sequence). V was cut by 5 bases and J by 3 bases, with 9 bases left in between. In DNA, the CDR3 is TGTGCCAGCAGCCCAGCTGTTACAGATACGCAGTATTTT. The encoded protein is CASSPAVTDTQYF.

Here the CDR3 reads CSARRLFRVETQYF. CDR3 coding DNA: TGCAGTGCTAGAAGGCTCTTTAGGGTGGAGACCCAGTACTTC. The J gene is TRBJ2-5, the V gene TRBV20-1; D is unclear. The V gene lost 2 bases and the J gene lost 5 bases, with 15 bases spanning the gap. The CDR3 runs to 14 residues. In germline, CDR1 is DFQATT, CDR2 SNEGSKA (reference sequence).

This clonotype was seen a few times. The V and J genes are TRBV20-1 and TRBJ1-1; D is unclear. The CDR3 consists of 11 residues. The V gene lost 3 bases and the J gene lost 4 bases, with 6 bases spanning the gap. The germline gives CDR1 DFQATT, CDR2 SNEGSKA (reference sequence). CDR3 nucleotide sequence: TGCAGTGCTAGGGGCAGCACTGAAGCTTTCTTT. Amino acids: CSARGSTEAFF.

The chain is built from TRBV24-1 and TRBJ2-7; D is perhaps TRBD1 or TRBD2 (5 bases each). CDR3 length: 14 residues. V dropped 5 bases and J dropped 4 bases, with 14 bases sitting between them. The germline V gene encodes CDR1 KGHDR and CDR2 SFDVKD. In DNA, the CDR3 is TGTGCCACCAGTGGGGGGAATACCCCTTACGAGCAGTACTTC. Its translation: CATSGGNTPYEQYF.

The gene calls are TRBV29-1 and TRBJ1-4; 7 positions match TRBD1. This CDR3 comprises 16 residues. Germline V gene data show CDR1 as SQVTM and CDR2 as ANQGSEA. V gave up 7 bases and J gave up 4 bases; unmatched junction bases: 15. Here the CDR3 reads CSALQGPGAFNEKLFF. The CDR3 nucleotides read TGCAGCGCTTTACAGGGGCCGGGGGCCTTTAATGAAAAACTGTTTTTT.

The V gene is TRBV27, the J gene TRBJ2-7; 9 nucleotides align to TRBD1. Germline CDR1 reads MNHEY; CDR2 reads SMNVEV (reference sequence). The CDR3 covers 14 residues. V lost 3 bases to trimming and J lost 6 bases; unmatched junction nucleotides: 6. CDR3 region: CASSFRDRVGEQYF. The CDR3 DNA sequence: TGTGCCAGCAGTTTCCGGGACAGGGTTGGCGAGCAGTACTTC.

V and J are TRBV7-8 and TRBJ1-5, with a possible D match to TRBD1 (5 bases). Between the trimmed V and J ends, which lost 1 base and 6 bases, there was a span of 13 bases. Germline V gives CDR1 SGHVS, CDR2 FQNEAQ. The CDR3 has 15 amino acids. CDR3 DNA: TGTGCCAGCAGCTTAGAGTTCGGGGGTGGTCAGCCCCAGCATTTT. It codes for CASSLEFGGGQPQHF.